This T cell receptor (beta chain) stems from a study of cytomegalovirus exposure and HLA in healthy donors. The overall study: Within an early data release were 80 million to 90 million unique TCRs drawn from HLA-typed donors. Study-level findings and limits: With later analysis, a missense DCLRE1C variant became linked to TCR beta V- and J-gene trimming. A previous analysis found most TCR beta V segments productive roughly 87% or roughly 30% of the time.

The PCR ran on 60 Vbeta and 13 Jbeta primers. The data were produced by immunoSEQ multiplex PCR, yet TCRdb's version contains in-frame clones alone and is incomplete. The sample yields 150,000 to 200,000 clones, about 85% seen once. The CDR3 consists of 14 residues. Losses at the gene ends were 4 bases for V and 7 bases for J; bases not matched to a gene: 2. Germline V gene lookup returns CDR1 SEHNR and CDR2 FQNEAQ (reference sequence). Turning to this clone: Its antigen is not known.

Nominally healthy donors provided the samples, though records likely missed some immune exposures. This TCR was sampled from a woman between 50 and 59 years old in good health and CMV-seronegative. The chain couples TRBV7-9 to TRBJ2-1; 12 bases map to TRBD1. The sequenced sample was PBMCs. For the CDR3, the DNA is TGTGCCAGCAGCTCGGGACAGGGGGCTAATGAGCAGTTCTTC. It translates to CASSSGQGANEQFF.